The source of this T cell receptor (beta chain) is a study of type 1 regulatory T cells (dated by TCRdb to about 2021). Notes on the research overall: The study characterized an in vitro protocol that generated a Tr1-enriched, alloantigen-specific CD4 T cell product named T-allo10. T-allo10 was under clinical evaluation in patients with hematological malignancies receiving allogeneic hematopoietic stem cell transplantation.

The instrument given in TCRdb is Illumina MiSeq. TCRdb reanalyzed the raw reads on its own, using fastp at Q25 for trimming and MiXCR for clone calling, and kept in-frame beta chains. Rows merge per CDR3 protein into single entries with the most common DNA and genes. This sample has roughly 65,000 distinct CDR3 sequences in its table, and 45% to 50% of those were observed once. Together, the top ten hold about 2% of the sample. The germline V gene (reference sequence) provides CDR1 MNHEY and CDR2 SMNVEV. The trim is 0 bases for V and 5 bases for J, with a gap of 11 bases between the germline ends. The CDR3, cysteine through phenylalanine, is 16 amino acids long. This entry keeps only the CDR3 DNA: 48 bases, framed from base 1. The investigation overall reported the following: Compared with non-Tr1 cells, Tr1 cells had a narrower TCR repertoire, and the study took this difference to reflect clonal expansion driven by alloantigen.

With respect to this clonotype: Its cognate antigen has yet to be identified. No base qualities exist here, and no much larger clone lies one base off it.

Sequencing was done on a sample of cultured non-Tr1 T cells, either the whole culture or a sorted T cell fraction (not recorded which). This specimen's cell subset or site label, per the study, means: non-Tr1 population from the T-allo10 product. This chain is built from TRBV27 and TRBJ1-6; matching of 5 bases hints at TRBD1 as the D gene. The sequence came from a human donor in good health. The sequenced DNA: TGTGCCAGCAGTTTATCCCCGGGGGGGGATAATTCACCCCTCCACTTT. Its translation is CASSLSPGGDNSPLHF.